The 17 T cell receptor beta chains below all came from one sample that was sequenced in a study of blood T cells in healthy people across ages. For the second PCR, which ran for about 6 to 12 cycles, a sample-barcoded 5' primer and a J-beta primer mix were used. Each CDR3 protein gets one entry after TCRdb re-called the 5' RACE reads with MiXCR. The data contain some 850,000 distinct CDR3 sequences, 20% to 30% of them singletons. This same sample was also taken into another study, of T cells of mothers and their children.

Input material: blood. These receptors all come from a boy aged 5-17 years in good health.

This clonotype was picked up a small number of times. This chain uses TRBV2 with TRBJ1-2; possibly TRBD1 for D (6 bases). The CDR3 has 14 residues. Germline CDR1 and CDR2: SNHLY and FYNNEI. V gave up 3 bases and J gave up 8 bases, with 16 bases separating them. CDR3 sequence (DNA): TGTGCCAGCAGTGAGGGGGGCCTACGAGAGGGCTACACCTTC. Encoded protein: CASSEGGLREGYTF.

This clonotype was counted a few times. The CDR3 spells CATRGGTDYTGELFF. As DNA, the CDR3 is TGTGCCACCAGAGGTGGGACAGACTACACCGGGGAGCTGTTTTTT. This rearrangement joins TRBV6-5 to TRBJ2-2, with 7 positions matching TRBD1. This CDR3 has 15 residues. V lost 10 bases and J lost 3; bases outside the gene matches: 11. Germline V gene data show CDR1 as MNHEY and CDR2 as SVGAGI.

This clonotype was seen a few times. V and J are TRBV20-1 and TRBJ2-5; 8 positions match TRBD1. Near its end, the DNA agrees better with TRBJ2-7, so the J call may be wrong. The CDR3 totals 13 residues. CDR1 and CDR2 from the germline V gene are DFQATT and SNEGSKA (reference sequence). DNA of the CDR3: TGCAGTGCCCTACAGGGGGAAGAGTACGAGCAGTACTTC. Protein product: CSALQGEEYEQYF.

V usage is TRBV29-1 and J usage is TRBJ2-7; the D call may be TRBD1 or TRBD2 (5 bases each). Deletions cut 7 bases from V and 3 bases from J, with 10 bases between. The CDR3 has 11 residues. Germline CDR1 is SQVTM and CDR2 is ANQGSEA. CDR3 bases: TGCAGCGCCTGGGACGGCTACGAGCAGTACTTC. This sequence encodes CSAWDGYEQYF.

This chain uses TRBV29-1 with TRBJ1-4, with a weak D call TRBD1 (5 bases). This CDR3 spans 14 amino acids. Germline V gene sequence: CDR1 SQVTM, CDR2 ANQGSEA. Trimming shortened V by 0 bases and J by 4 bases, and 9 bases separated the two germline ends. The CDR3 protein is CSVEDGDLNEKLFF. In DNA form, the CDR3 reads TGCAGCGTTGAAGATGGGGACCTTAATGAAAAACTGTTTTTT. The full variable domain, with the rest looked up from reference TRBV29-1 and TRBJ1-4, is SAVISQKPSRDICQRGTSLTIQCQVDSQVTMMFWYRQQPGQSLTLIATANQGSEATYESGFVIDKFPISRPNLTFSTLTVSNMSPEDSSIYLCSVEDGDLNEKLFFGSGTQLSVL.

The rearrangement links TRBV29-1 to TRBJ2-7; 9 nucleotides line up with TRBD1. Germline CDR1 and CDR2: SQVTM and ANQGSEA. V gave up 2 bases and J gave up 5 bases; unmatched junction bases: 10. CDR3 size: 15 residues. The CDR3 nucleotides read TGCAGCGTTGAAACCCCGACAGGGGGTGTCCACGAGCAGTACTTC. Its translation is CSVETPTGGVHEQYF.

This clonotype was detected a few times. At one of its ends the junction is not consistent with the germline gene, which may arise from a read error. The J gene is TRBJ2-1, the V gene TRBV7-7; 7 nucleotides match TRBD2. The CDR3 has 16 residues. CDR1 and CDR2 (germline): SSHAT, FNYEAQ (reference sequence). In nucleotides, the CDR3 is TGTGCTAGCAGCCCCGTCCCTAGTGGGAGGGGCAATGAGCAGTTCTTC. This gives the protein CASSPVPSGRGNEQFF.

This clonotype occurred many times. The CDR3 loop is CASSQTSGGQETQYF. The CDR3 coding sequence is TGCGCCAGCTCTCAGACTAGCGGGGGGCAAGAGACCCAGTACTTC. V is TRBV5-1 and J is TRBJ2-5; TRBD2 aligns across 13 bases. Germline assignment: CDR1 SGHRS and CDR2 YFSETQ. J lost 2 bases, V lost 7 bases, and 5 bases had no gene match. The CDR3 loop spans 15 amino acids.

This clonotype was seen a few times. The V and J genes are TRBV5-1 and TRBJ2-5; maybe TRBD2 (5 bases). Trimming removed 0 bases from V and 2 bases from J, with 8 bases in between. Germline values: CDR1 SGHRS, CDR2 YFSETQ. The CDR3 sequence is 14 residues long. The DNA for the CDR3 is TGCGCCAGCAGCTTGGAGCGGCCGCAAGAGACCCAGTACTTC. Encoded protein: CASSLERPQETQYF.

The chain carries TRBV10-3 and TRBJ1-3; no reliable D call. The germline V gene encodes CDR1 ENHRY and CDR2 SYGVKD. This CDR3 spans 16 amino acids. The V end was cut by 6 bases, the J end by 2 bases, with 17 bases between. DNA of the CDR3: TGTGCCATCAGCTGGGCAGCCGGTGGGGCTGGAAACACCATATATTTT. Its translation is CAISWAAGGAGNTIYF.

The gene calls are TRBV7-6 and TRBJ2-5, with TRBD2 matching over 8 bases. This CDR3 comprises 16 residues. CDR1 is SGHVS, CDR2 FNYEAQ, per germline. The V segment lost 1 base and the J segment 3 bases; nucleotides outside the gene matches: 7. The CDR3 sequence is CASSLETVREEETQYF. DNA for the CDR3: TGTGCCAGCAGCTTAGAGACGGTGCGGGAGGAAGAGACCCAGTACTTC.

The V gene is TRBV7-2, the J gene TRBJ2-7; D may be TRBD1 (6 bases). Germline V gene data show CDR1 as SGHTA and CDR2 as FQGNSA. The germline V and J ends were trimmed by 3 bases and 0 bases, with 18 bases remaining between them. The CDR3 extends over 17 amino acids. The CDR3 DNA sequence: TGTGCCAGCAGCTTTTGGGGTTCAGGGGCCCCCTCCTACGAGCAGTACTTC. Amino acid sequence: CASSFWGSGAPSYEQYF.

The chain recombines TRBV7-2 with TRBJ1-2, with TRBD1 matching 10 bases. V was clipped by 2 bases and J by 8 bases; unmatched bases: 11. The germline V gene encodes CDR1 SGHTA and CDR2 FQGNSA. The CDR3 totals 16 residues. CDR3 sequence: CASSLFGIGTGEGYTF. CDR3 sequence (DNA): TGTGCCAGCAGCTTATTTGGTATTGGGACAGGGGAAGGCTACACCTTC.

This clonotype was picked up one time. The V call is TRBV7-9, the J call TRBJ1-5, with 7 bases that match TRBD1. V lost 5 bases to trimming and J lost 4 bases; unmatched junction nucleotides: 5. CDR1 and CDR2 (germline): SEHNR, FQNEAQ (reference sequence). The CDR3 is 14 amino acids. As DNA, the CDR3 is TGTGCCAGCAGCACCGGGACAGTTAATCAGCCCCAGCATTTT. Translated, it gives CASSTGTVNQPQHF.

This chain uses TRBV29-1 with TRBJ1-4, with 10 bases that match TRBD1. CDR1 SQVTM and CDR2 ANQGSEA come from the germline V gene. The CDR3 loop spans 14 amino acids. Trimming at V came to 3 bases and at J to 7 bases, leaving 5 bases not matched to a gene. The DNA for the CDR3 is TGCAGCGTTGAGACAGGGGGCCAGGCTGAAAAACTGTTTTTT. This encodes CSVETGGQAEKLFF.

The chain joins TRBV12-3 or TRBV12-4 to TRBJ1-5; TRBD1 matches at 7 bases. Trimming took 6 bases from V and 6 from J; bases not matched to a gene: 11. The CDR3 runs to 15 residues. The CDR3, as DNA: TGTGCCAGCAGCCCGACCCGGGACAGCGGTCAGCCCCAGCATTTT. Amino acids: CASSPTRDSGQPQHF.

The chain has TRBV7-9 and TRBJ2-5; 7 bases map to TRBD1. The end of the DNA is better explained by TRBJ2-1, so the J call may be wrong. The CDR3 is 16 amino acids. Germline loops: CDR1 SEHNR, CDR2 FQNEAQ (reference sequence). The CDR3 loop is CASSVHRGGGHNEQFF. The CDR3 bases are TGTGCCAGCAGCGTACACAGGGGTGGTGGGCACAATGAGCAGTTCTTC.